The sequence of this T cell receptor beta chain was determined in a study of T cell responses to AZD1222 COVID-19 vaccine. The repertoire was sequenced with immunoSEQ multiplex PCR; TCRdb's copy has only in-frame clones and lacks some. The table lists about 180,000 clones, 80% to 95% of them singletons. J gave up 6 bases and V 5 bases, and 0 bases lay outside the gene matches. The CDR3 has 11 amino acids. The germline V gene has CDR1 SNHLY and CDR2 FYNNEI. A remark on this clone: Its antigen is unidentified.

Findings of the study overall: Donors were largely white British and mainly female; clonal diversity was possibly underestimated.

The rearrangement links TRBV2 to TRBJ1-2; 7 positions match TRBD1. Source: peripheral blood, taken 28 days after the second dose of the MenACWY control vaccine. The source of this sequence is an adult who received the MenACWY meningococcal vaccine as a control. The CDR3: CASSTGDGYTF. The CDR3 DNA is TGTGCCAGCAGTACAGGGGATGGCTACACCTTC.